A single sample is the source of the 14 T cell receptor beta chains below, sequenced in a study of shared clonotypes between healthy human individuals. The protocol was immunoSEQ multiplex PCR, while the TCRdb copy is restricted to in-frame clones and leaves out a portion. The repertoire holds millions of clones, with around 90% as singletons. Sequencing was performed on naive CD4+ T cells sorted from blood. Noted subset: CD45RA+ positively selected. These TCRs come from a man between 18 and 29 years old in good health.

V gene TRBV10-3 combines with J gene TRBJ2-7, with D hard to call. Trimming shortened V by 1 base and J by 3 bases, and 7 bases separated the two germline ends. In germline, CDR1 is ENHRY, CDR2 SYGVKD. CDR3 length: 13 amino acids. The DNA of the CDR3 is TGTGCCATCAGTGAGTATAACGGCTACGAGCAGTACTTC. It encodes CAISEYNGYEQYF.

The chain uses TRBV6-1 and TRBJ2-5; a possible D gene is TRBD2 (6 bases). Germline-derived CDR1 and CDR2 are MNHNS and SASEGT. This CDR3 region has 17 residues. V lost 3 bases to trimming and J lost 2 bases, with 19 bases between them. The CDR3 region has the DNA TGTGCCAGCAGTGAGGGGGGTGTGGGGGACCTTCAAGAGACCCAGTACTTC. This sequence encodes CASSEGGVGDLQETQYF.

The V gene is TRBV5-4, the J gene TRBJ2-3, with D possibly being TRBD2 (6 bases). Per germline, CDR1 SGHNT and CDR2 YYREEE (reference sequence). V dropped 4 bases and J dropped 2 bases, with 14 bases sitting between them. This CDR3 has 15 amino acids. DNA of the CDR3: TGTGCCAGCAGCCGCGGGGACCTCTCCACAGATACGCAGTATTTT. Its protein product is CASSRGDLSTDTQYF.

The CDR3 DNA sequence: TGTGCCAGCAGCAAACCTGGGACAGCTTCGAACACCGGGGAGCTGTTTTTT. Protein: CASSKPGTASNTGELFF. V usage is TRBV21-1 and J usage is TRBJ2-2; the listed D gene, TRBD1, was not tested against the DNA. TRBV21-1 is described as a pseudogene. There are 17 residues in the CDR3.

The CDR3 sequence: CASSWGRNTIYF. The CDR3 DNA reads as TGTGCCAGCAGTTGGGGGCGAAACACCATATATTTT. The chain links TRBV28 to TRBJ1-3; D perhaps matches TRBD1 (6 bases). The germline CDR1 and CDR2 sequences are MDHEN and SYDVKM. V dropped 4 bases and J dropped 5 bases, with 6 bases sitting between them. CDR3 length equals 12 residues.

The genes are TRBV7-9 and TRBJ2-5, with 8 positions matching TRBD1. Germline V lookup: CDR1 SEHNR, CDR2 FQNEAQ (reference sequence). The V segment lost 5 bases and the J segment 4 bases; nucleotides outside the gene matches: 6. There are 14 residues in the CDR3. CDR3 DNA: TGTGCCAGCAGCCCGGACAGGGCGGGAGAGACCCAGTACTTC. Encoded protein: CASSPDRAGETQYF.

The V and J genes are TRBV10-3 and TRBJ2-5, with 8 nucleotides matching TRBD1. The CDR3 contains 14 residues. V trimming: 4 bases; J trimming: 4 bases; junction bases outside the gene matches: 5. Germline V lookup: CDR1 ENHRY, CDR2 SYGVKD. The CDR3 is CAISGSQGGETQYF. In DNA form, the CDR3 reads TGTGCCATCAGTGGATCACAGGGGGGAGAGACCCAGTACTTC.

The V call is TRBV19, the J call TRBJ2-2; D possibly corresponds to TRBD2 (6 bases). Trimming left V 6 bases short and J 1 base short, with 15 bases between. This CDR3 contains 16 residues. Germline V CDR1 and CDR2: LNHDA, SQIVND (reference sequence). The CDR3 region is CASRMTRRKNTGELFF. The CDR3 nucleotides read TGTGCCAGTAGAATGACTAGACGGAAGAACACCGGGGAGCTGTTTTTT.

The gene calls are TRBV10-1 and TRBJ2-3; no clear D gene. The germline CDR1 and CDR2 sequences are WNHNN and SYGVQD (reference sequence). The CDR3 is 14 residues long. Trimming pared 3 bases from V and 8 bases from J, leaving 15 bases between. The CDR3 region is CASSDGGKSLTQYF. The CDR3 nucleotides are TGCGCCAGCAGTGATGGCGGAAAGTCTCTTACGCAGTATTTT.

The genes are TRBV7-2 and TRBJ2-1; D unresolved. This CDR3 is 12 amino acids long. Germline V gene lookup returns CDR1 SGHTA and CDR2 FQGNSA. V lost 4 bases to trimming and J lost 9 bases, with 10 bases between them. The CDR3 coding sequence is TGTGCCAGCAGCTCGAAGGTACGTGAGCAGTTCTTC. Amino acids: CASSSKVREQFF.

This chain uses TRBV6-5 with TRBJ1-6; possible D gene TRBD1, 6 bases. Germline V gene lookup returns CDR1 MNHEY and CDR2 SVGAGI. This CDR3 spans 15 amino acids. Trimming cost V 6 bases and J 7 bases, with 16 bases left between them. The CDR3, as DNA: TGTGCCAGCAGCCTATCGGGGGCCATAAATTCACCCCTCCACTTT. Translation: CASSLSGAINSPLHF.

V and J are TRBV6-5 and TRBJ2-3; 8 positions match TRBD2. The germline V gene has CDR1 MNHEY and CDR2 SVGAGI. J lost 1 base, V lost 2 bases, and 5 bases had no gene match. This CDR3 comprises 16 residues. CDR3: CASSYNPAGGTDTQYF. CDR3 sequence (DNA): TGTGCCAGCAGTTACAACCCAGCGGGAGGCACAGATACGCAGTATTTT.

The chain couples TRBV5-4 to TRBJ2-7, with 7 bases lining up with TRBD1. CDR1 is SGHNT, CDR2 YYREEE, per germline (reference sequence). The CDR3 has 15 residues. With 5 bases clipped from V and 5 bases from J, the junction kept 13 bases outside the gene matches. CDR3: CASSLDKDRAHEQYF. CDR3 coding DNA: TGTGCCAGCAGTCTGGATAAAGACAGGGCCCACGAGCAGTACTTC.

The chain combines TRBV6-6 with TRBJ1-2; 10 nucleotides match TRBD1. The CDR3 totals 14 residues. Germline CDR1 MNHNY, CDR2 SVGAGI (reference sequence). V was clipped by 6 bases and J by 7 bases; unmatched bases: 8. The CDR3 nucleotides are TGTGCCAGCAGCTCTCCGGGACAGGGGCTTGGCTACACCTTC. Encoded protein: CASSSPGQGLGYTF.